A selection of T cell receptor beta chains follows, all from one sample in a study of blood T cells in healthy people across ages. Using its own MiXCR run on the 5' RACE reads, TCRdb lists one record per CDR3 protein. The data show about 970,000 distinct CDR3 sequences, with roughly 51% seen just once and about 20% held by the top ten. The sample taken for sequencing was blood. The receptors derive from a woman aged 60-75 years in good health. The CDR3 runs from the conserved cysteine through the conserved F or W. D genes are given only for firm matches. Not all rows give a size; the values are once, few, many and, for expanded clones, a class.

CDR3 protein: CAWKAGAGYTF
CDR3 DNA: TGTGCCTGGAAGGCAGGGGCGGGCTACACCTTC
CDR3 length: 11
clone size: few
D gene: NA
J gene: TRBJ1-2
V gene: TRBV30

CDR3 protein: CASQGDRAGQPQHF
CDR3 DNA: TGTGCCAGCCAGGGGGACAGGGCAGGTCAGCCCCAGCATTTT
CDR3 length: 14
clone size: NA
D gene: TRBD1
J gene: TRBJ1-5
V gene: TRBV7-9

CDR3 protein: CASGSGAGTQYF
CDR3 DNA: TGTGCCAGCGGTAGTGGGGCGGGTACGCAGTATTTT
CDR3 length: 12
clone size: NA
D gene: NA
J gene: TRBJ2-3
V gene: TRBV6-2/TRBV6-3

CDR3 protein: CASSTLPRTGELFF
CDR3 DNA: TGTGCCAGCAGTACCCTCCCGCGGACCGGGGAGCTGTTTTTT
CDR3 length: 14
clone size: NA
D gene: NA
J gene: TRBJ2-2
V gene: TRBV6-5

CDR3 protein: CASSLGGLPTGTQYF
CDR3 DNA: TGCGCCAGCAGCTTGGGGGGACTCCCCACAGGTACGCAGTATTTT
CDR3 length: 15
clone size: NA
D gene: NA
J gene: TRBJ2-3
V gene: TRBV5-1

CDR3 protein: CSVSGRDRFQYF
CDR3 DNA: TGCAGCGTTAGCGGCCGGGACAGGTTTCAGTACTTC
CDR3 length: 12
clone size: NA
D gene: TRBD1
J gene: TRBJ2-5
V gene: TRBV29-1

CDR3 protein: CSARDTPLAGDYNEQFF
CDR3 DNA: TGCAGTGCTAGAGATACCCCACTAGCGGGAGACTACAATGAGCAGTTCTTC
CDR3 length: 17
clone size: NA
D gene: TRBD2
J gene: TRBJ2-1
V gene: TRBV20-1

CDR3 protein: CSVEDYGSPYNEQYF
CDR3 DNA: TGCAGCGTTGAAGATTATGGAAGCCCCTACAATGAGCAGTACTTC
CDR3 length: 15
clone size: NA
D gene: NA
J gene: TRBJ2-7
V gene: TRBV29-1

CDR3 protein: CASRRSAIYGYTF
CDR3 DNA: TGTGCCAGCAGGCGCAGCGCAATATATGGCTACACCTTC
CDR3 length: 13
clone size: once
D gene: NA
J gene: TRBJ1-2
V gene: TRBV6-1

CDR3 protein: CASSPRQGGAGELFF
CDR3 DNA: TGCGCCAGCAGCCCACGGCAGGGGGGCGCCGGGGAGCTGTTTTTT
CDR3 length: 15
clone size: NA
D gene: NA
J gene: TRBJ2-2
V gene: TRBV5-1

CDR3 protein: CSAPGPRSPYNEQFF
CDR3 DNA: TGCAGTGCCCCGGGGCCCAGGAGCCCCTACAATGAGCAGTTCTTC
CDR3 length: 15
clone size: NA
D gene: NA
J gene: TRBJ2-1
V gene: TRBV20-1

CDR3 protein: CASSGFRDRIIEETQYF
CDR3 DNA: TGTGCCAGCAGCGGGTTTAGGGACAGGATTATTGAAGAGACCCAGTACTTC
CDR3 length: 17
clone size: NA
D gene: TRBD1
J gene: TRBJ2-5
V gene: TRBV28

CDR3 protein: CASRTGTGGLIKYNEQFF
CDR3 DNA: TGTGCCAGCAGAACCGGGACAGGGGGGCTTATCAAATACAATGAGCAGTTCTTC
CDR3 length: 18
clone size: few
D gene: TRBD1
J gene: TRBJ2-1
V gene: TRBV7-9

CDR3 protein: CASSRSGSETQYF
CDR3 DNA: TGTGCCAGCAGCCGGAGCGGGAGTGAGACCCAGTACTTC
CDR3 length: 13
clone size: few
D gene: TRBD2
J gene: TRBJ2-5
V gene: TRBV5-8

CDR3 protein: CASRPDSYNEQFF
CDR3 DNA: TGTGCCAGCAGGCCGGACAGTTACAATGAGCAGTTCTTC
CDR3 length: 13
clone size: few
D gene: NA
J gene: TRBJ2-1
V gene: TRBV12-3/TRBV12-4

CDR3 protein: CSARLAGGNYEQYF
CDR3 DNA: TGCAGTGCTAGACTAGCGGGAGGAAACTACGAGCAGTACTTC
CDR3 length: 14
clone size: NA
D gene: TRBD2
J gene: TRBJ2-7
V gene: TRBV20-1

CDR3 protein: CASSHQAGGPESVYEQYF
CDR3 DNA: TGTGCCAGCAGCCATCAGGCCGGGGGCCCTGAGTCGGTCTACGAGCAGTACTTC
CDR3 length: 18
clone size: few
D gene: NA
J gene: TRBJ2-7
V gene: TRBV3-1

CDR3 protein: CAGSQGEYGYTF
CDR3 DNA: TGCGCCGGCAGCCAAGGGGAGTATGGCTACACCTTC
CDR3 length: 12
clone size: NA
D gene: NA
J gene: TRBJ1-2
V gene: TRBV4-3

CDR3 protein: CASRVAGGPLDIQYF
CDR3 DNA: TGTGCCAGCAGGGTAGCGGGAGGACCCTTAGACATTCAGTACTTC
CDR3 length: 15
clone size: NA
D gene: TRBD2
J gene: TRBJ2-4
V gene: TRBV28

CDR3 protein: CATGGGGADTQYF
CDR3 DNA: TGTGCCACCGGGGGGGGTGGGGCAGATACGCAGTATTTT
CDR3 length: 13
clone size: NA
D gene: TRBD2
J gene: TRBJ2-3
V gene: TRBV10-3

CDR3 protein: CASETGRSAYNEQFF
CDR3 DNA: TGTGCCAGCGAAACCGGGAGGTCGGCCTACAATGAGCAGTTCTTC
CDR3 length: 15
clone size: once
D gene: TRBD2
J gene: TRBJ2-1
V gene: TRBV28

CDR3 protein: CASSSLAGGYETQFF
CDR3 DNA: TGTGCCAGCAGCTCTTTAGCGGGAGGATATGAGACCCAGTTCTTC
CDR3 length: 15
clone size: NA
D gene: TRBD2
J gene: TRBJ2-1
V gene: TRBV7-2

CDR3 protein: CASSSTGTGGKNIQYF
CDR3 DNA: TGTGCCAGCAGTTCTACCGGGACAGGGGGCAAAAACATTCAGTACTTC
CDR3 length: 16
clone size: NA
D gene: TRBD1
J gene: TRBJ2-4
V gene: TRBV12-3/TRBV12-4

CDR3 protein: CASSQTDGAYEQYF
CDR3 DNA: TGTGCCAGCAGCCAAACGGACGGAGCCTACGAGCAGTACTTC
CDR3 length: 14
clone size: NA
D gene: NA
J gene: TRBJ2-7
V gene: TRBV3-1

CDR3 protein: CASTTGGKANVLTF
CDR3 DNA: TGTGCCAGCACCACAGGTGGGAAGGCCAACGTCCTGACTTTC
CDR3 length: 14
clone size: few
D gene: NA
J gene: TRBJ2-6
V gene: TRBV12-3/TRBV12-4

CDR3 protein: CASSFLTTGTAINTEAFF
CDR3 DNA: TGTGCCAGCAGTTTCCTTACAACCGGGACAGCCATCAACACTGAAGCTTTCTTT
CDR3 length: 18
clone size: NA
D gene: TRBD1
J gene: TRBJ1-1
V gene: TRBV6-2/TRBV6-3

CDR3 protein: CSVPPSSGGYNEQFF
CDR3 DNA: TGCAGCGTGCCCCCCTCTAGCGGAGGTTACAATGAGCAGTTCTTC
CDR3 length: 15
clone size: once
D gene: TRBD2
J gene: TRBJ2-1
V gene: TRBV29-1

CDR3 protein: CASSMGTSGADTQYF
CDR3 DNA: TGTGCCAGCAGCATGGGCACTTCGGGCGCAGATACGCAGTATTTT
CDR3 length: 15
clone size: NA
D gene: NA
J gene: TRBJ2-3
V gene: TRBV7-2

CDR3 protein: CASSSRQGNIQYF
CDR3 DNA: TGTGCCAGCAGTTCGAGACAGGGGAACATTCAGTACTTC
CDR3 length: 13
clone size: few
D gene: TRBD1
J gene: TRBJ2-4
V gene: TRBV12-3/TRBV12-4

CDR3 protein: CSASRLAGINDEQFF
CDR3 DNA: TGCAGTGCATCGAGACTAGCGGGAATTAACGATGAGCAGTTCTTC
CDR3 length: 15
clone size: NA
D gene: TRBD2
J gene: TRBJ2-1
V gene: TRBV20-1

CDR3 protein: CASSEYNEQFF
CDR3 DNA: TGTGCCAGCAGTGAATACAATGAGCAGTTCTTC
CDR3 length: 11
clone size: many
D gene: NA
J gene: TRBJ2-1
V gene: TRBV2

CDR3 protein: CASSLEQAVYEQYF
CDR3 DNA: TGTGCCAGCAGTTTAGAACAGGCCGTCTACGAGCAGTACTTC
CDR3 length: 14
clone size: few
D gene: NA
J gene: TRBJ2-7
V gene: TRBV28

CDR3 protein: CASSWSGSLSYNEQFF
CDR3 DNA: TGTGCCAGCAGTTGGAGCGGGAGCCTGTCCTACAATGAGCAGTTCTTC
CDR3 length: 16
clone size: NA
D gene: TRBD2
J gene: TRBJ2-1
V gene: TRBV6-5

CDR3 protein: CAIRAGVGNTIYF
CDR3 DNA: TGTGCCATCAGGGCCGGGGTCGGAAACACCATATATTTT
CDR3 length: 13
clone size: NA
D gene: NA
J gene: TRBJ1-3
V gene: TRBV10-3

CDR3 protein: CASSPTRPGADTQYF
CDR3 DNA: TGTGCCAGCAGTCCGACTCGCCCAGGGGCAGATACGCAGTATTTT
CDR3 length: 15
clone size: NA
D gene: NA
J gene: TRBJ2-3
V gene: TRBV27

CDR3 protein: CASSAPLFYEQYF
CDR3 DNA: TGTGCCAGCAGTGCCCCACTATTCTACGAGCAGTACTTC
CDR3 length: 13
clone size: many
D gene: NA
J gene: TRBJ2-7
V gene: TRBV25-1

CDR3 protein: CASSVGRGRNYGYTF
CDR3 DNA: TGTGCCAGCAGCGTAGGGCGGGGAAGAAACTATGGCTACACCTTC
CDR3 length: 15
clone size: few
D gene: NA
J gene: TRBJ1-2
V gene: TRBV9

CDR3 protein: CASSLVQKQRPQDTQYF
CDR3 DNA: TGTGCCAGCAGCTTAGTCCAAAAACAACGGCCACAAGATACGCAGTATTTT
CDR3 length: 17
clone size: NA
D gene: NA
J gene: TRBJ2-3
V gene: TRBV7-8

CDR3 protein: CSARDLGGPQYF
CDR3 DNA: TGCAGTGCTAGAGATCTTGGGGGTCCCCAGTACTTC
CDR3 length: 12
clone size: NA
D gene: NA
J gene: TRBJ2-7
V gene: TRBV20-1

CDR3 protein: CASSFEGQTQYF
CDR3 DNA: TGTGCCAGCAGTTTTGAGGGGCAGACCCAGTACTTC
CDR3 length: 12
clone size: NA
D gene: NA
J gene: TRBJ2-5
V gene: TRBV12-3/TRBV12-4

CDR3 protein: CSVAGQGLIGQYF
CDR3 DNA: TGCAGCGTTGCGGGACAGGGCTTAATTGGGCAGTACTTC
CDR3 length: 13
clone size: NA
D gene: TRBD1
J gene: TRBJ2-7
V gene: TRBV29-1

CDR3 protein: CASSKIGGEQYF
CDR3 DNA: TGTGCCAGCAGTAAAATAGGCGGCGAGCAGTACTTC
CDR3 length: 12
clone size: few
D gene: NA
J gene: TRBJ2-7
V gene: TRBV25-1

CDR3 protein: CSAGEPELGQYF
CDR3 DNA: TGCAGTGCTGGAGAACCGGAGCTCGGGCAGTACTTC
CDR3 length: 12
clone size: NA
D gene: NA
J gene: TRBJ2-5
V gene: TRBV20-1

CDR3 protein: CASSRQTSGQETQYF
CDR3 DNA: TGTGCCAGCAGCCGACAGACTAGCGGCCAAGAGACCCAGTACTTC
CDR3 length: 15
clone size: few
D gene: TRBD2
J gene: TRBJ2-5
V gene: TRBV3-1

CDR3 protein: CASRGLAGETDTQYF
CDR3 DNA: TGTGCCAGTAGAGGCCTAGCGGGAGAGACAGATACGCAGTATTTT
CDR3 length: 15
clone size: NA
D gene: TRBD2
J gene: TRBJ2-3
V gene: TRBV19

CDR3 protein: CAISEPAGQGGSPLHF
CDR3 DNA: TGTGCCATCAGTGAGCCAGCGGGACAGGGGGGTTCACCCCTCCACTTT
CDR3 length: 16
clone size: NA
D gene: TRBD1
J gene: TRBJ1-6
V gene: TRBV10-3

CDR3 protein: CASSSDRGIEAFF
CDR3 DNA: TGCGCCAGCAGCTCAGACAGGGGGATTGAAGCTTTCTTT
CDR3 length: 13
clone size: once
D gene: TRBD1
J gene: TRBJ1-1
V gene: TRBV5-1

CDR3 protein: CASSSRWGNEQFF
CDR3 DNA: TGTGCCAGCAGCTCGCGGTGGGGCAATGAGCAGTTCTTC
CDR3 length: 13
clone size: NA
D gene: NA
J gene: TRBJ2-1
V gene: TRBV12-3/TRBV12-4

CDR3 protein: CASSDLTAPLYEQYF
CDR3 DNA: TGTGCCAGCAGCGACCTGACGGCGCCACTCTACGAGCAGTACTTC
CDR3 length: 15
clone size: NA
D gene: NA
J gene: TRBJ2-7
V gene: TRBV9

CDR3 protein: CASSLSGTPFSYNEQFF
CDR3 DNA: TGTGCCAGCAGCCTCTCGGGGACCCCGTTCTCCTACAATGAGCAGTTCTTC
CDR3 length: 17
clone size: NA
D gene: NA
J gene: TRBJ2-1
V gene: TRBV4-2

CDR3 protein: CASSPTRAEQFF
CDR3 DNA: TGTGCCAGCAGTCCGACTAGGGCTGAGCAGTTCTTC
CDR3 length: 12
clone size: few
D gene: NA
J gene: TRBJ2-1
V gene: TRBV12-3/TRBV12-4

CDR3 protein: CASSFGTATNYGYTF
CDR3 DNA: TGTGCCAGCAGTTTCGGGACAGCCACAAACTATGGCTACACCTTC
CDR3 length: 15
clone size: few
D gene: TRBD1
J gene: TRBJ1-2
V gene: TRBV6-6

CDR3 protein: CASSPPVQETQYF
CDR3 DNA: TGTGCCAGCTCACCACCGGTCCAAGAGACCCAGTACTTC
CDR3 length: 13
clone size: NA
D gene: NA
J gene: TRBJ2-5
V gene: TRBV18

CDR3 protein: CATRDRGVNEQFF
CDR3 DNA: TGTGCCACCCGGGACAGGGGGGTCAATGAGCAGTTCTTC
CDR3 length: 13
clone size: NA
D gene: TRBD1
J gene: TRBJ2-1
V gene: TRBV24-1

CDR3 protein: CASSSPSPDRTYF
CDR3 DNA: TGTGCCAGCAGTTCGCCGTCACCCGACAGAACGTACTTC
CDR3 length: 13
clone size: NA
D gene: NA
J gene: TRBJ2-4
V gene: TRBV6-5

CDR3 protein: CASSYHGTGEETQYF
CDR3 DNA: TGCGCCAGCAGCTACCACGGGACAGGGGAAGAGACCCAGTACTTC
CDR3 length: 15
clone size: NA
D gene: TRBD1
J gene: TRBJ2-5
V gene: TRBV5-1